Listed below are T cell receptor beta chains from one sample, sequenced in a study of regulatory T cells in long-lasting Graves disease. From the multiplex PCR reads, TCRdb called clonotypes with MiXCR, one entry per CDR3 protein. Of about 620,000 distinct CDR3 sequences in the sample, 15% to 20% were seen once. The same data also contributed to another study, on T cells in Graves' hyperthyroidism and ophthalmopathy.

This specimen was peripheral blood mononuclear cells (PBMCs), taken at new diagnosis, from a patient treated with antithyroid drugs. The receptors shown here come from a woman aged 25 to 39 with Graves disease. CDR3s include the opening cysteine and the closing phenylalanine or tryptophan. The D gene is left open where the match is weak. Rows give clone size only sometimes, using once, few, many, or a class for an expanded clone.

J gene | clone size | D gene | V gene | CDR3 DNA | CDR3 protein
TRBJ2-1 | many | TRBD1 | TRBV24-1 | TGTGCCACCAGTGATCCCTGGACAGGGAGGAATGAGCAGTTCTTC | CATSDPWTGRNEQFF
TRBJ2-1 | . | . | TRBV20-1 | TGCAGTGCCGACGGGCTAGTTATGGGCTACAATGAGCAGTTCTTC | CSADGLVMGYNEQFF
TRBJ2-1 | . | . | TRBV27 | TGTGCCAGCAGTTTGGGTCTCGCTACCACCCCTCCGTCCGAGCAGTTCTTC | CASSLGLATTPPSEQFF
TRBJ1-4 | . | . | TRBV19 | TGTGCCAGTTCCGCGACCGGACAGAGCCCCCGGCCGTTTTTT | CASSATGQSPRPFF
TRBJ1-2 | many | . | TRBV6-2/TRBV6-3 | TGTGCCAGCAGACAGTCCTCCGGCTACACCTTC | CASRQSSGYTF
TRBJ1-4 | . | . | TRBV19 | TGTGCCAGTGCCGCAGTGGGGAGCGAAAAACTGTTTTTT | CASAAVGSEKLFF
TRBJ2-5 | many | TRBD1 | TRBV2 | TGTGCCAGCTGCGACAGGGCCGCTGGGGAGACCCAGTACTTC | CASCDRAAGETQYF
TRBJ2-5 | . | . | TRBV30 | TGTGCCTGGAGTGTTGGGGGTAGGCGGGCCCAGTACTTC | CAWSVGGRRAQYF
TRBJ2-7 | many | TRBD1 | TRBV28 | TGTGCCAGCAGTTCGACAGGGAAGGGCGGCGAGCAGTACTTC | CASSSTGKGGEQYF
TRBJ2-2 | . | . | TRBV6-5 | TGTGCCAGCAGTTACTCTGGCGCGACAACCGGGGAGCTGTTTTTT | CASSYSGATTGELFF
TRBJ2-5 | . | TRBD2 | TRBV20-1 | TGCAGTGCTAGCCCCACTAGCGGGGATCTTCAAGAGACCCAGTACTTC | CSASPTSGDLQETQYF
TRBJ1-5 | many | . | TRBV30 | TGTGCCTGGAGCGGCACAGGGTCGGGAGGCAATCAGCCCCAGCATTTT | CAWSGTGSGGNQPQHF
TRBJ1-2 | many | . | TRBV6-5 | TGTGCCAGCAGTTACTCGTGGCCCTCGGGTGGCTACACCTTC | CASSYSWPSGGYTF
TRBJ2-1 | many | . | TRBV10-3 | TGTGCCATCAAGGGAGAGGGGGACTACAATGAGCAGTTCTTC | CAIKGEGDYNEQFF
TRBJ2-7 | . | . | TRBV27 | TGTGCCAGTGGATTTGGCTCCTACGAGCAGTACTTC | CASGFGSYEQYF
TRBJ1-1 | many | TRBD1 | TRBV5-1 | TGCGCCAGCAGCGTGGCCGGGACAGGGGGGTTGGTCACTGAAGCTTTCTTT | CASSVAGTGGLVTEAFF
TRBJ1-1 | few | TRBD1 | TRBV27 | TGTGCCAGCAGTGCCGGGACAGGGTATCTCTTT | CASSAGTGYLF
TRBJ1-1 | few | TRBD1 | TRBV20-1 | TGCAGTGCGAAGAACAGGGGGCGTAGGAACACTGAAGCTTTCTTT | CSAKNRGRRNTEAFF
TRBJ1-3 | few | . | TRBV28 | TGTGCCAGCCCTGCCCCGGGCGGAAACACCATATATTTT | CASPAPGGNTIYF
TRBJ2-3 | . | . | TRBV3-1 | TGTGCCAGCGAAGGACCTAGAGGGGTTGCGCAGTATTTT | CASEGPRGVAQYF
TRBJ1-5 | . | TRBD1 | TRBV28 | TGTGCCAGTGGACCGGGACAGGGGTCATTTGGGCCCCAGCATTTT | CASGPGQGSFGPQHF
TRBJ2-1 | many | TRBD2 | TRBV11-2 | TGTGCCAGCAGCCTCGACCGACTAGCGGGAGGGAATGAGCAGTTCTTC | CASSLDRLAGGNEQFF
TRBJ2-1 | few | . | TRBV20-1 | TGCAGTGCCCTGACACTCGAATTAGACAATGAGCAGTTCTTC | CSALTLELDNEQFF
TRBJ1-5 | many | TRBD1 | TRBV7-9 | TGTGCCAGCAGCCGAACCGGGACAGGTTATCAGCCCCAGCATTTT | CASSRTGTGYQPQHF
TRBJ2-7 | . | TRBD2 | TRBV20-1 | TGCAGTGCTAGAGATGACGCGGCTAGCGGGGGCTACGAGCAGTACTTC | CSARDDAASGGYEQYF
TRBJ1-5 | . | . | TRBV30 | TGTGCCTGGAGTGTACAAGGGAGGGGGTATCAGCCCCAGCATTTT | CAWSVQGRGYQPQHF
TRBJ2-7 | many | . | TRBV2 | TGTGCCAGCAGTGAACAGGGATTGGACGAGCAGTACTTC | CASSEQGLDEQYF
TRBJ2-5 | . | . | TRBV14 | TGTGCCAGCAGCTGGAACCACCGACAAGAGACCCAGTACTTC | CASSWNHRQETQYF
TRBJ2-5 | . | TRBD1 | TRBV7-9 | TGTGCCAGCAGCCCGGACAGGTCGGCCGTTGAGACCCAGTACTTC | CASSPDRSAVETQYF
TRBJ1-1 | many | . | TRBV7-2 | TGTGCCACCGGAGGGCTGTTGGGAACTGAAGCTTTCTTT | CATGGLLGTEAFF
TRBJ2-5 | many | . | TRBV6-1 | TGTGCCAGCACTCCAACAATCCAAGAGACCCAGTACTTC | CASTPTIQETQYF
TRBJ1-1 | few | . | TRBV3-1 | TGTGCCAGCAGCCAAGTTGGTTTTAACACTGAAGCTTTCTTT | CASSQVGFNTEAFF
TRBJ1-1 | few | . | TRBV7-2 | TGTGCCAGCAGCTTAGGTTCCTGGGCAACGAACACTGAAGCTTTCTTT | CASSLGSWATNTEAFF
TRBJ2-7 | many | TRBD1 | TRBV12-3/TRBV12-4 | TGTGCCAGCAGCCAGACAGGGAGTTACGAGCAGTACTTC | CASSQTGSYEQYF
TRBJ1-3 | many | . | TRBV6-1 | TGTGCCAGCAGAAATCGAAAGGGAAGGAGAAACACCATATATTTT | CASRNRKGRRNTIYF
TRBJ2-4 | once | TRBD1 | TRBV5-1 | TGCGCCAGCAGCTTGGAAGGGGGCCAAAACATTCAGTACTTC | CASSLEGGQNIQYF
TRBJ1-2 | few | TRBD1 | TRBV5-4 | TGTGCCAGCAACAGGGGCTCTGGCTACACCTTC | CASNRGSGYTF
TRBJ2-1 | many | TRBD2 | TRBV11-1 | TGTGCCAGCAGCTTTGGTGGGACTAGCGGGAGAGAGTATGAGCAGTTCTTC | CASSFGGTSGREYEQFF
TRBJ1-4 | many | . | TRBV10-2 | TGCGCCAGCCTCGAGGACGGATCTAATGAAAAACTGTTTTTT | CASLEDGSNEKLFF
TRBJ1-4 | . | . | TRBV18 | TGTGCCAGCTCACTACACCCTGACAGGACCGAAAAACTGTTTTTT | CASSLHPDRTEKLFF
TRBJ1-1 | many | . | TRBV20-1 | TGCAGTGCTAGCCCGCCGGGGGGAATGAACACTGAAGCTTTCTTT | CSASPPGGMNTEAFF
TRBJ1-2 | many | . | TRBV19 | TGTGCCAGTAGTATAGATCGGCTACGAACGTATGGCTACACCTTC | CASSIDRLRTYGYTF
TRBJ2-2 | many | . | TRBV7-2 | TGTGCCAGCAGCTTAGTGTACAGTCTGGGTAACACCGGGGAGCTGTTTTTT | CASSLVYSLGNTGELFF
TRBJ2-1 | . | . | TRBV20-1 | TGCAGTGCTAGACCCGCGGGTAGACTCTACAATGAGCAGTTCTTC | CSARPAGRLYNEQFF
TRBJ1-1 | many | . | TRBV30 | TGTGCCTGGGGATTTAACACTGAAGCTTTCTTT | CAWGFNTEAFF
TRBJ2-1 | many | TRBD2 | TRBV12-3/TRBV12-4 | TGTGCCAGTAGAGTAGCGGGAGGTATTGGAAATGAGCAGTTCTTC | CASRVAGGIGNEQFF
TRBJ2-5 | many | TRBD1 | TRBV12-3/TRBV12-4 | TGTGCCAGCAGCAAAACAGGGGGCGAGGGGGAGACCCAGTACTTC | CASSKTGGEGETQYF
TRBJ1-4 | . | . | TRBV6-2/TRBV6-3 | TGTGCCAGCAGTTACTCGTATGAAAAACTGTTTTTT | CASSYSYEKLFF
TRBJ1-2 | . | . | TRBV3-1 | TGTGCCAGCAGCCAAGATCTGCAGGGCTTACTCTATGGCTACACCTTC | CASSQDLQGLLYGYTF
TRBJ2-1 | many | TRBD2 | TRBV7-2 | TGTGCCAGCAGCCTGGGACTAGGGGGGAATGAGCAGTTCTTC | CASSLGLGGNEQFF
TRBJ2-5 | . | . | TRBV7-9 | TGTGCCAGCAGCTTAGGGTCGATGGAGGCCCAGTACTTC | CASSLGSMEAQYF
TRBJ2-5 | few | TRBD2 | TRBV28 | TGTGCCAGCAGTTTGTCTACCCCTAGCGGGAAAGATATCCAGTACTTC | CASSLSTPSGKDIQYF
TRBJ2-3 | few | . | TRBV29-1 | TGCAGCGCCGACGGTGGGCTTACAGATACGCAGTATTTT | CSADGGLTDTQYF
TRBJ2-5 | few | . | TRBV20-1 | TGCAGTGCACTAACCGGGGCAGGTTTGGAGACCCAGTACTTC | CSALTGAGLETQYF
TRBJ2-1 | many | . | TRBV28 | TGTGCCAGCAGTTTTCAGCTGAGCGGAAAGACCTACAATGAGCAGTTCTTC | CASSFQLSGKTYNEQFF